The clone carrying this T cell receptor beta chain was seen only a few times. Its antigen is as yet unknown. All of the isolated RNA was reverse transcribed, so expressed TCRB transcripts were sequenced. TCRdb's copy holds only in-frame clones and misses some; the assay was immunoSEQ multiplex PCR. The profile shows a few hundred thousand clones, 10% to 15% of them singletons. Germline CDR1 SGHRS, CDR2 YFSETQ. V lost 0 bases and J 0 bases, leaving 7 bases between the germline ends. The CDR3 sequence is 14 residues long. This sample was included in a study of beta chain features in type 1 diabetes. General study results and limits: Patients with Type 1 diabetes showed moderately but significantly shorter TCRB CDR3s in all four CD4+ subsets.

The sample consisted of naive CD4+ T cells from blood. This receptor was taken from a woman aged 18-29 years with type 1 diabetes. The chain uses TRBV5-1 and TRBJ2-7; unclear D gene. The CDR3 DNA reads as TGCGCCAGCAGCTTGGAGCCATCCTCCTACGAGCAGTACTTC. Residues: CASSLEPSSYEQYF.